Following are 17 T cell receptor beta chains from one sample sequenced in a study of B cell selection in AIRE deficiency. Repertoires were generated with immunoSEQ multiplex PCR, while TCRdb's copy carries only in-frame clones and drops some. The table includes 12,000 to 15,000 clones, about 92% detected once. Regulatory T cells were sorted as CD4+CD25hiCD127low/negative cells. Sequenced: Tregs sorted from PBMCs. Every receptor here comes from a human donor with AIRE deficiency.

On this clone itself: At one boundary the junction diverges from the germline segment, which might be a read error. This chain connects TRBV5-3 to TRBJ2-5, with D hard to call. TRBV5-3 is flagged as an ORF with uncertain function. This CDR3 region has 14 residues. For the CDR3, the DNA is TGTGCCAGCAGCTTCCGACAAAACCAAGAGACCCAGTACTTC. Residues: CASSFRQNQETQYF.

J is TRBJ2-1 and V is TRBV5-4; 9 bases align to TRBD2. This CDR3 spans 13 amino acids. With V trimmed by 2 bases and J by 10 bases, 4 bases remained unmatched. Germline values: CDR1 SGHNT, CDR2 YYREEE (reference sequence). The CDR3 loop reads CASSFSGSSEQFF. The CDR3 DNA is TGTGCCAGCAGCTTTAGCGGGAGTAGCGAGCAGTTCTTC.

The chain is built from TRBV2 and TRBJ2-1, with a weak D call TRBD2 (6 bases). Germline V lookup: CDR1 SNHLY, CDR2 FYNNEI. The CDR3 has 14 amino acids. V was pared by 7 bases and J by 7 bases, with 17 bases between. CDR3 loop: CASTRRGSRNEQFF. CDR3 nucleotide sequence: TGTGCCAGCACAAGGAGGGGCTCCCGGAATGAGCAGTTCTTC.

The chain combines TRBV2 with TRBJ1-4; D is ambiguous. This CDR3 region has 10 residues. CDR1 and CDR2 from the germline V gene are SNHLY and FYNNEI. The germline V and J ends were trimmed by 10 bases and 7 bases, with 7 bases remaining between them. The chain's CDR3 is CAIRGEKLFF. CDR3 nucleotides: TGTGCCATCCGGGGTGAAAAACTGTTTTTT.

This rearrangement joins TRBV2 to TRBJ2-1; TRBD2 agrees at 7 bases. J gave up 6 bases and V 7 bases, and 6 bases lay outside the gene matches. CDR3 length: 13 amino acids. Looked up from germline, CDR1 is SNHLY and CDR2 is FYNNEI. DNA of the CDR3: TGTGCCAGCATCCGTACTAGCGCCAATGAGCAGTTCTTC. Translating gives CASIRTSANEQFF.

This chain connects TRBV28 to TRBJ2-5; 13 bases map to TRBD2. CDR1 and CDR2 from the germline V gene are MDHEN and SYDVKM. V shed 6 bases and J 5 bases; nucleotides not matched to a gene: 0. The CDR3 has 13 amino acids. This CDR3 is CASRLAGGETQYF. The CDR3 region has the DNA TGTGCCAGCAGACTAGCGGGAGGGGAGACCCAGTACTTC.

V and J are TRBV14 and TRBJ2-1, with D uncertain. V was trimmed by 1 base and J by 4 bases, leaving 5 bases between them. This CDR3 contains 13 residues. Germline loops: CDR1 SGHDN, CDR2 FVKESK. In DNA form, the CDR3 reads TGTGCCAGCAGCCAAGGGATTTACAATGAGCAGTTCTTC. Translating it yields CASSQGIYNEQFF. Combining the CDR3 with reference TRBV14 and TRBJ2-1 gives the whole variable domain EAGVTQFPSHSVIEKGQTVTLRCDPISGHDNLYWYRRVMGKEIKFLLHFVKESKQDESGMPNNRFLAERTGGTYSTLKVQPAELEDSGVYFCASSQGIYNEQFFGPGTRLTVL.

The chain carries TRBV2 and TRBJ2-1, with 12 bases identical to TRBD2. This CDR3 contains 14 residues. V dropped 11 bases and J dropped 7; count of bases not matched to a gene: 9. The germline V gene encodes CDR1 SNHLY and CDR2 FYNNEI. In nucleotides, the CDR3 is TGTGCCTGCCGACTAGCGGGAGTTAGGAATGAGCAGTTCTTC. Amino acid sequence: CACRLAGVRNEQFF.

The rearrangement uses TRBV6-1 and TRBJ1-1, with D hard to call. Germline CDR1 is MNHNS and CDR2 is SASEGT. Trimming took off 2 bases at V and 8 bases at J, with 9 bases between the two ends. The length of the CDR3 is 12 residues. The CDR3 DNA reads as TGTGCCAGCAGTGAAAGGCGGTCGGAAGCTTTCTTT. This gives the protein CASSERRSEAFF.

This chain joins TRBV4-3 and TRBJ2-2; 7 positions agree with TRBD2. With 3 bases clipped from V and 7 bases from J, the junction kept 8 bases outside the gene matches. CDR1 is LGHNA and CDR2 is YSLEER in the germline V gene. The CDR3 runs to 15 residues. The CDR3 nucleotides are TGCGCCAGCAGCCAGGGGAGGGAGGGCGTCGGGGAGCTGTTTTTT. It specifies CASSQGREGVGELFF.

The chain carries TRBV5-1 and TRBJ2-1; the match to TRBD1 covers 8 bases. With 0 bases clipped from V and 7 bases from J, the junction kept 9 bases outside the gene matches. The CDR3 contains 16 residues. Per the germline V gene, CDR1 is SGHRS and CDR2 is YFSETQ. As DNA, the CDR3 is TGCGCCAGCAGCTTGGGCAGGGGGCAGGGAGTGAATGAGCAGTTCTTC. This sequence encodes CASSLGRGQGVNEQFF.

The chain combines TRBV9 with TRBJ2-5; no definite D call. V shed 4 bases and J shed 4 bases, with 11 bases lying between them. Germline V gene data show CDR1 as SGDLS and CDR2 as YYNGEE. The CDR3 is 13 amino acids. CDR3 sequence (DNA): TGTGCCAGCAGCTCACTCCCCGGAGAGACCCAGTACTTC. Protein product: CASSSLPGETQYF.

The CDR3 bases are TGTGCCAGTATAAGTGACCGGGCGGGGTACATGGATACGCAGTATTTT. Translating it yields CASISDRAGYMDTQYF. V is TRBV2 and J is TRBJ2-3, with D possibly being TRBD2 (6 bases). V shed 9 bases and J shed 6 bases, with 25 bases lying between them. The CDR3 contains 16 residues. Germline V gene sequence: CDR1 SNHLY, CDR2 FYNNEI. The full variable domain, with the rest looked up from reference TRBV2 and TRBJ2-3, is EPEVTQTPSHQVTQMGQEVILRCVPISNHLYFYWYRQILGQKVEFLVSFYNNEISEKSEIFDDQFSVERPDGSNFTLKIRSTKLEDSAMYFCASISDRAGYMDTQYFGPGTRLTVL.

The chain has TRBV5-1 and TRBJ2-2; 7 bases fit TRBD2. Trimming removed 0 bases from V and 1 base from J; junction bases left unmatched: 3. Germline V gene sequence: CDR1 SGHRS, CDR2 YFSETQ. There are 16 residues in the CDR3. In DNA form, the CDR3 reads TGCGCCAGCAGCTTGGGGAGCGGGGTGAACACCGGGGAGCTGTTTTTT. It codes for CASSLGSGVNTGELFF.

The rearrangement links TRBV18 to TRBJ1-2, with 10 bases identical to TRBD1. V shed 2 bases and J 14 bases; nucleotides not matched to a gene: 2. This CDR3 is built from 11 residues. Germline CDR1 reads KGHSH; CDR2 reads LQKENI. In nucleotides, the CDR3 is TGTGCCAGCTCACCAGGACAGGGGGAAACCTTC. Its protein is CASSPGQGETF.

The chain uses TRBV4-3 and TRBJ2-1; weak D call: TRBD2 (6 bases). V was shortened by 0 bases and J by 4 bases, with 7 bases between the two germline ends. Looked up from germline, CDR1 is LGHNA and CDR2 is YSLEER. There are 14 residues in the CDR3. CDR3 sequence reads: CASSQEGTYNEQFF. The CDR3 nucleotides read TGCGCCAGCAGCCAAGAAGGGACTTACAATGAGCAGTTCTTC.

This chain joins TRBV21-1 and TRBJ2-4. TRBV21-1 has pseudogene status. The CDR3 covers 12 residues. The CDR3 reads CASSRAKNIQYF. CDR3 sequence (DNA): TGTGCCAGCAGCAGGGCCAAAAACATTCAGTACTTC.